Here is one T cell receptor (beta chain) with its context. Its antigen is not known. The data derive from a study of cytomegalovirus exposure and HLA in healthy donors. The PCR contained 60 Vbeta and 13 Jbeta primers. Here immunoSEQ multiplex PCR was the method, and the copy in TCRdb shows in-frame clones only, minus some. The table records approximately 130,000 clones, 77% of them present only once. Whole-study findings and limits: Overall, some 160 TCR beta chains were annotated as cytomegalovirus-associated.

Sequencing used PBMCs. The TCR was taken from a young man in good health and CMV-seropositive.

CDR3 region: CASGAQGENTQYF. The CDR3 region has the DNA TGCGCTTCGGGAGCTCAGGGGGAGAATACGCAGTATTTT. The rearrangement links TRBV10-1 to TRBJ2-3, with D tentatively TRBD1 (7 bases). CDR1 and CDR2 from the germline V gene are WNHNN and SYGVQD (reference sequence). The CDR3 consists of 13 residues.